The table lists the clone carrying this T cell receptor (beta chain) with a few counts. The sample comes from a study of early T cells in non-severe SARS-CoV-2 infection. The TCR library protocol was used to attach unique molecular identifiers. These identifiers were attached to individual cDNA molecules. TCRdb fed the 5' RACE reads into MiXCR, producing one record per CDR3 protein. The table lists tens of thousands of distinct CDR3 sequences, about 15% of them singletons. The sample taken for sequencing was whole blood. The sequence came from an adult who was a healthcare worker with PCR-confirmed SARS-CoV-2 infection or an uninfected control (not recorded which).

Written as DNA, the CDR3 is TGTGCCAGCAGCACTAGGACAGGGGAGAGTGGCACTGAAGCTTTCTTT. The encoded protein is CASSTRTGESGTEAFF. J is TRBJ1-1 and V is TRBV7-9; TRBD1 aligns across 9 bases. Trimming removed 5 bases from V and 4 bases from J; junction bases left unmatched: 11. Germline V gene sequence: CDR1 SEHNR, CDR2 FQNEAQ (reference sequence). The CDR3 covers 16 residues.